One and the same sample provided the 11 T cell receptor beta chains below, sequenced in a study of T cell responses to AZD1222 COVID-19 vaccine. Libraries were prepared by immunoSEQ multiplex PCR; TCRdb keeps only in-frame clonotypes and omits some of them. The data hold some 80,000 clones, with around 88% observed a single time. Sequencing used peripheral blood, obtained 28 days after the second dose of the MenACWY control vaccine. The receptors here all came from an adult who received the MenACWY meningococcal vaccine as a control.

The chain uses TRBV7-9 and TRBJ2-3; D unclear. This CDR3 comprises 12 residues. The germline gives CDR1 SEHNR, CDR2 FQNEAQ (reference sequence). V lost 0 bases, J lost 6 bases, and 4 bases lay in between. The CDR3 DNA is TGTGCCAGCAGCTTAGCGGTTGATACGCAGTATTTT. Translated: CASSLAVDTQYF.

This chain connects TRBV28 to TRBJ1-2, with 9 nucleotides matching TRBD1. The CDR3 has 14 amino acids. V trimming: 5 bases; J trimming: 4 bases; junction bases outside the gene matches: 5. CDR1 is MDHEN, CDR2 SYDVKM, per germline. CDR3 sequence: CASSRGQGGYGYTF. The DNA of the CDR3 is TGTGCCAGCAGTAGGGGACAGGGAGGCTATGGCTACACCTTC.

This clone came up once. The chain uses TRBV7-8 and TRBJ1-2, with TRBD1 as a possible D gene (6 bases). The CDR3 length is 14 residues. Trimming removed 6 bases at V and 6 bases at J, with 17 bases between. The V gene's germline CDR1 is SGHVS and CDR2 FQNEAQ. CDR3 amino acids: CASSAQGGWDGYTF. The CDR3 DNA reads TGTGCCAGCAGTGCCCAAGGGGGGTGGGATGGCTACACCTTC.

This clone showed up just once. The chain recombines TRBV10-3 with TRBJ2-3; D is unclear. V lost 8 bases, J lost 0 bases, and 3 bases lay in between. The CDR3 has 11 amino acids. CDR1 and CDR2 (germline): ENHRY, SYGVKD. The CDR3, as DNA: TGTGCCATCGGCAGCACAGATACGCAGTATTTT. Translation gives CAIGSTDTQYF.

In its sample, this clone was seen once. The V gene is TRBV7-9, the J gene TRBJ2-7, with TRBD2 matching over 8 bases. The CDR3 is 15 residues long. V gave up 4 bases and J gave up 5 bases; unmatched junction bases: 10. Germline CDR1 reads SEHNR; CDR2 reads FQNEAQ (reference sequence). The CDR3 is CASSSKVRGEDEQYF. The CDR3 nucleotides read TGTGCCAGCAGCTCAAAGGTGCGGGGGGAAGACGAGCAGTACTTC.

J is TRBJ1-5 and V is TRBV25-1, with 8 bases aligning to TRBD1. Unmatched junction bases numbered 4, after V lost 4 bases and J lost 5 bases. The CDR3 has 14 residues. In germline, CDR1 is MGHDK, CDR2 SYGVNS. The CDR3: CASSGQGLDQPQHF. The CDR3 DNA reads TGTGCCAGCAGTGGACAGGGGCTCGATCAGCCCCAGCATTTT.

This chain joins TRBV6-4 and TRBJ2-4, with 9 bases matching TRBD1. V dropped 6 bases and J dropped 3; count of bases not matched to a gene: 15. Germline loops: CDR1 MRHNA, CDR2 SNTAGT. The CDR3 is 18 amino acids. This chain's CDR3 is CASSLGQGFGWGKNIQYF. As DNA, the CDR3 is TGTGCCAGCAGCCTCGGACAGGGGTTTGGTTGGGGCAAAAACATTCAGTACTTC.

CDR3 DNA: TGCAGCGCCCTTGGTGCAGGGAGAAGAAACACTGAAGCTTTCTTT. Translation: CSALGAGRRNTEAFF. V usage is TRBV29-1 and J usage is TRBJ1-1; weak D call: TRBD1 (5 bases). V lost 7 bases and J 2 bases, leaving 20 bases between the germline ends. Germline V gene sequence: CDR1 SQVTM, CDR2 ANQGSEA. This CDR3 is 15 amino acids long. The full variable domain, in which reference TRBV29-1 and TRBJ1-1 provide the parts outside the CDR3, is SAVISQKPSRDICQRGTSLTIQCQVDSQVTMMFWYRQQPGQSLTLIATANQGSEATYESGFVIDKFPISRPNLTFSTLTVSNMSPEDSSIYLCSALGAGRRNTEAFFGQGTRLTVV.

The rearrangement links TRBV6-5 to TRBJ1-1; D gene unclear. Germline V gene lookup returns CDR1 MNHEY and CDR2 SVGAGI. The CDR3 runs 15 residues. Trimming stripped 5 bases from V and 0 bases from J, with 13 bases between. The CDR3, as DNA: TGTGCCAGCAGTCCGCGCCCCAGCTTGAACACTGAAGCTTTCTTT. Its protein product is CASSPRPSLNTEAFF.

The rearrangement links TRBV27 to TRBJ2-3; D call uncertain. The CDR3 spans 14 residues. With 9 bases removed from V and 6 bases from J, the gap between germline ends came to 19 bases. Germline CDR1 is MNHEY and CDR2 is SMNVEV (reference sequence). The CDR3 spells CASTFRARLDTQYF. The CDR3 nucleotides are TGTGCCAGTACTTTCCGGGCTAGATTGGATACGCAGTATTTT.

The V gene is TRBV5-1, the J gene TRBJ2-2; 7 nucleotides match TRBD1. J gave up 2 bases and V 6 bases, and 16 bases lay outside the gene matches. The CDR3 sequence is 18 residues long. Germline CDR1 is SGHRS and CDR2 is YFSETQ. CDR3 nucleotide sequence: TGCGCCAGCATTCTCCCGACAGGGCCCATACTCAACACCGGGGAGCTGTTTTTT. Protein sequence: CASILPTGPILNTGELFF. Together with reference TRBV5-1 and TRBJ2-2, the CDR3 gives the full variable domain: KAGVTQTPRYLIKTRGQQVTLSCSPISGHRSVSWYQQTPGQGLQFLFEYFSETQRNKGNFPGRFSGRQFSNSRSEMNVSTLELGDSALYLCASILPTGPILNTGELFFGEGSRLTVL.